One sample yielded the 32 T cell receptor beta chains listed below, sequenced in a study of Ad26.COV2.S vaccination and SARS-CoV-2 variants. Treatment noted: roughly 19 received Ad26.COV2.S at low or high dose, single or two shots; 5 received placebo; per-sample allocation not given. Material that was analyzed had been drawn on day 63 after the first vaccine or placebo injection. This table comes from immunoSEQ multiplex PCR, and its TCRdb copy is limited to in-frame clones, with some not included. The sample has 290,000 or so clones, over 75% seen once. Source: peripheral blood, taken in a trial of Ad26.COV2.S vaccine versus placebo. These receptors were obtained from a person aged 18-60 years who received the Ad26.COV2.S COVID-19 vaccine or a placebo.

The chain is built from TRBV2 and TRBJ1-1; D is unresolved. Looked up from germline, CDR1 is SNHLY and CDR2 is FYNNEI. The V gene lost 8 bases and the J gene lost 7 bases, with 11 bases spanning the gap. This CDR3 spans 11 amino acids. This chain's CDR3 is CASSFAVEAFF. The CDR3 DNA reads TGTGCCAGCTCCTTCGCCGTTGAAGCTTTCTTT. The full variable domain, with the rest looked up from reference TRBV2 and TRBJ1-1, is EPEVTQTPSHQVTQMGQEVILRCVPISNHLYFYWYRQILGQKVEFLVSFYNNEISEKSEIFDDQFSVERPDGSNFTLKIRSTKLEDSAMYFCASSFAVEAFFGQGTRLTVV.

The chain uses TRBV5-1 and TRBJ1-4; the match to TRBD1 covers 7 bases. Germline V gene data show CDR1 as SGHRS and CDR2 as YFSETQ. Trimming took 4 bases from V and 4 from J; bases not matched to a gene: 4. The CDR3 totals 14 residues. The DNA for the CDR3 is TGCGCCAGCAGCATGGGACAGAATAATGAAAAACTGTTTTTT. It is translated as CASSMGQNNEKLFF.

This clone was observed a single time. The chain carries TRBV6-2 or TRBV6-3 and TRBJ1-2, with D perhaps matching TRBD1 (6 bases). The CDR3 has 14 residues. The germline V gene encodes CDR1 MNHEY and CDR2 SVGEGT. V lost 6 bases, J lost 7 bases, and 18 bases lay in between. CDR3: CASSRPQDRIGYTF. CDR3 sequence (DNA): TGTGCCAGCAGCCGACCCCAAGACAGGATTGGCTACACCTTC.

J is TRBJ1-2 and V is TRBV27; a possible D gene is TRBD1 (6 bases). Trimming removed 6 bases from V and 8 bases from J, with 19 bases in between. The CDR3 covers 14 residues. Germline V gene sequence: CDR1 MNHEY, CDR2 SMNVEV (reference sequence). The CDR3 DNA reads TGTGCCAGCAGGGCCGACAGGCTGGCCGGGGGCTACACCTTC. It specifies CASRADRLAGGYTF.

The rearrangement joins TRBV5-1 to TRBJ2-7; D assignment may be TRBD1 or TRBD2 (5 bases each). CDR1 and CDR2 from the germline V gene are SGHRS and YFSETQ. The CDR3 consists of 14 residues. V was shortened by 4 bases and J by 12 bases, with 23 bases between the two germline ends. CDR3 nucleotides: TGCGCCAGCAGCGGTTTGCAGGGTGGGACCGGGGTGTACTTC. Protein: CASSGLQGGTGVYF.

This clone was detected only a few times. The V call is TRBV2, the J call TRBJ1-1, with D uncertain. The CDR3 consists of 11 residues. V was clipped by 5 bases and J by 1 base, with 2 bases between them. CDR1 and CDR2 from the germline V gene are SNHLY and FYNNEI. The CDR3 region has the DNA TGTGCCAGCAGTTGGAACACTGAAGCTTTCTTT. Amino acid sequence: CASSWNTEAFF.

The V call is TRBV10-3, the J call TRBJ2-1; 8 bases map to TRBD2. The CDR3 has 20 residues. CDR1 is ENHRY and CDR2 is SYGVKD in the germline V gene. V dropped 3 bases and J dropped 0; count of bases not matched to a gene: 16. The CDR3 spells CAISELVGGRTASSYNEQFF. The CDR3, as DNA: TGTGCCATCAGTGAACTCGTCGGCGGGAGGACCGCTAGCTCCTACAATGAGCAGTTCTTC.

This sequence joins TRBV5-1 and TRBJ2-5, with 14 bases fitting TRBD2. The V and J ends lost 4 bases and 4 bases, in that order; junction bases with no gene match: 9. The V gene's germline CDR1 is SGHRS and CDR2 YFSETQ. The CDR3 contains 17 residues. CDR3 sequence: CASSVGLAGGVGETQYF. CDR3 DNA sequence: TGCGCCAGCAGCGTAGGACTAGCGGGAGGTGTCGGAGAGACCCAGTACTTC.

V and J are TRBV2 and TRBJ1-1; no definite D call. The CDR3 runs to 12 residues. In germline, CDR1 is SNHLY, CDR2 FYNNEI. With 5 bases removed from V and 6 bases from J, the gap between germline ends came to 10 bases. The CDR3 here is CASSYETAEAFF. The CDR3 nucleotides read TGTGCCAGCAGTTACGAGACGGCTGAAGCTTTCTTT.

This chain joins TRBV15 and TRBJ2-4, with 10 bases aligning to TRBD2. Germline-derived CDR1 and CDR2 are LNHNV and YYDKDF (reference sequence). The CDR3 extends over 14 amino acids. V lost 10 bases to trimming and J lost 6 bases; unmatched junction nucleotides: 9. The CDR3 reads CAINMGLAINIQYF. The CDR3 region has the DNA TGTGCCATCAACATGGGACTAGCGATAAACATTCAGTACTTC.

This clone was counted a few times. The genes are TRBV7-3 and TRBJ2-7; either TRBD1 or TRBD2 may fit D (7 bases each). The V end lost 5 bases, the J end lost 5 bases, and 16 bases lay between the germline ends. The CDR3 extends over 14 amino acids. The germline V gene encodes CDR1 SGHTA and CDR2 FQGTGA. For the CDR3, the DNA is TGTGCCAGCAGCCGTCAGGGGGGAGGGCACGAGCAGTACTTC. It yields the protein CASSRQGGGHEQYF.

The chain links TRBV3-1 (or the pseudogene TRBV3-2) to TRBJ2-6, with D perhaps given as TRBD1 or TRBD2 (5 bases each). The CDR3 consists of 17 residues. Germline values: CDR1 LGHDT, CDR2 YNNKEL (reference sequence). The V gene lost 5 bases and the J gene lost 4 bases, with 18 bases spanning the gap. CDR3 bases: TGTGCCAGCAGCGCGCCGGGACGGATTCTCGGGGCCAACGTCCTGACTTTC. It translates to CASSAPGRILGANVLTF.

This clone was observed a single time. The V gene is TRBV5-1, the J gene TRBJ1-3, with a possible D match to TRBD1 (5 bases). Germline V CDR1 and CDR2: SGHRS, YFSETQ. Trimming removed 0 bases at V and 0 bases at J, with 7 bases between. This CDR3 is 15 amino acids long. This CDR3 is CASSLGQNSGNTIYF. Written as DNA, the CDR3 is TGCGCCAGCAGCTTGGGACAGAACTCTGGAAACACCATATATTTT.

The V and J genes are TRBV6-1 and TRBJ2-7; 9 nucleotides match TRBD1. Germline V gives CDR1 MNHNS, CDR2 SASEGT. CDR3 length: 18 amino acids. Germline trimming cut 2 bases from V and 2 bases from J; bases unmatched to any gene: 13. This CDR3 reads CASSEPTGTGSNTYEQYF. The DNA of the CDR3 is TGTGCCAGCAGTGAACCGACCGGGACAGGGTCCAATACCTACGAGCAGTACTTC.

This clone was seen a handful of times. The rearrangement uses TRBV15 and TRBJ1-2, with 7 bases that match TRBD1. V dropped 3 bases and J dropped 3; count of bases not matched to a gene: 7. From germline, CDR1 is LNHNV and CDR2 YYDKDF (reference sequence). The CDR3 is made up of 15 amino acids. CDR3 protein: CATSRGDSLHYGYTF. In DNA form, the CDR3 reads TGTGCCACCAGCAGGGGGGACAGCCTTCACTATGGCTACACCTTC.

J is TRBJ2-7 and V is TRBV18, with D perhaps being TRBD1 or TRBD2 (5 bases each). Germline V gene sequence: CDR1 KGHSH, CDR2 LQKENI. Deletions cut 1 base from V and 7 bases from J, with 11 bases between. The CDR3 is 13 amino acids. This CDR3 is CASSPQGTGEQYF. DNA for the CDR3: TGTGCCAGCTCACCACAGGGGACCGGGGAGCAGTACTTC.

This clone showed up just once. The rearrangement joins TRBV19 to TRBJ1-2, with 9 bases identical to TRBD1. Germline V gene sequence: CDR1 LNHDA, CDR2 SQIVND (reference sequence). The CDR3 runs to 13 residues. The trim removed 4 bases at V and 8 bases at J, leaving 5 bases unmatched. The CDR3: CASSTGQGNGYTF. CDR3 DNA sequence: TGTGCCAGTAGTACGGGACAGGGTAACGGCTACACCTTC.

This chain connects TRBV2 to TRBJ2-1, with D unclear. The germline V gene encodes CDR1 SNHLY and CDR2 FYNNEI. CDR3 length equals 12 residues. V was pared by 5 bases and J by 8 bases, with 10 bases between. DNA for the CDR3: TGTGCCAGCAGTCTTAGTAACCATGAGCAGTTCTTC. As protein: CASSLSNHEQFF.

This chain links TRBV7-8 with TRBJ2-1, with no clear D. The length of the CDR3 is 15 residues. V lost 1 base and J lost 5, with 12 bases in between. Germline V lookup: CDR1 SGHVS, CDR2 FQNEAQ. CDR3: CASSLEPRKNNEQFF. CDR3 sequence (DNA): TGTGCCAGCAGCTTAGAACCCCGCAAGAACAATGAGCAGTTCTTC.

This chain joins TRBV28 and TRBJ1-1; maybe TRBD1 (5 bases). The length of the CDR3 is 18 residues. V shed 3 bases and J shed 1 base, with 21 bases lying between them. Germline loops: CDR1 MDHEN, CDR2 SYDVKM. The CDR3 DNA reads as TGTGCCAGCAGTTTTGGTCGGGGAAAGGGAAGGGGGAACACTGAAGCTTTCTTT. Its protein product is CASSFGRGKGRGNTEAFF.

The chain combines TRBV18 with TRBJ1-1, with a weak D call TRBD1 (6 bases). V lost 1 base and J 5 bases, leaving 17 bases between the germline ends. Germline values: CDR1 KGHSH, CDR2 LQKENI. The CDR3 has 16 residues. Written as DNA, the CDR3 is TGTGCCAGCTCACCACGTGTGCGGGGGGCGGAGACTGAAGCTTTCTTT. This sequence encodes CASSPRVRGAETEAFF.

The V gene is TRBV21-1, the J gene TRBJ1-1; the table gives TRBD1 as D, unverified against the DNA. TRBV21-1 constitutes a pseudogene. The CDR3 contains 13 residues. CDR3 sequence: CATAQGENTEAFF. For the CDR3, the DNA is TGTGCCACCGCGCAGGGGGAAAACACTGAAGCTTTCTTT.

This chain links TRBV5-1 with TRBJ1-2, with a possible D match to TRBD1 (6 bases). The CDR3 loop spans 16 amino acids. V lost 2 bases and J lost 4, with 18 bases in between. CDR1 is SGHRS and CDR2 is YFSETQ in the germline V gene. For the CDR3, the DNA is TGCGCCAGCAGCTTACAGGGAGGCCCCCTTGGCTATGGCTACACCTTC. It is translated as CASSLQGGPLGYGYTF.

V and J are TRBV15 and TRBJ1-5; no clear D. Germline CDR1 reads LNHNV; CDR2 reads YYDKDF (reference sequence). The CDR3 consists of 12 residues. Trimming stripped 8 bases from V and 6 bases from J, with 11 bases between. The CDR3 DNA is TGTGCCACCGGGGAGGGCAGTCAGCCCCAGCATTTT. Amino acid sequence: CATGEGSQPQHF. The entire variable domain, with the rest obtained from reference TRBV15 and TRBJ1-5, is as follows: DAMVIQNPRYQVTQFGKPVTLSCSQTLNHNVMYWYQQKSSQAPKLLFHYYDKDFNNEADTPDNFQSRRPNTSFCFLDIRSPGLGDTAMYLCATGEGSQPQHFGDGTRLSIL.

This chain uses TRBV2 with TRBJ1-5, with D unresolved. V was pared by 7 bases and J by 0 bases, with 19 bases between. The CDR3 length is 17 residues. Per the germline V gene, CDR1 is SNHLY and CDR2 is FYNNEI. As DNA, the CDR3 is TGTGCCAGCACTGAGAGGAGCAGACCTTATAGCAATCAGCCCCAGCATTTT. The encoded protein is CASTERSRPYSNQPQHF.

This chain joins TRBV7-9 and TRBJ2-1; 13 bases line up with TRBD2. This CDR3 contains 19 residues. The J segment lost 2 bases and the V segment lost 5 bases, leaving 12 bases of the junction unmatched. Germline loops: CDR1 SEHNR, CDR2 FQNEAQ (reference sequence). CDR3 sequence reads: CASSPRTRTSGSPYNEQFF. In DNA form, the CDR3 reads TGTGCCAGCAGCCCTCGGACGCGGACTAGCGGGAGCCCCTACAATGAGCAGTTCTTC. Supplemented by reference TRBV7-9 and TRBJ2-1, the full variable domain reads DTGVSQNPRHKITKRGQNVTFRCDPISEHNRLYWYRQTLGQGPEFLTYFQNEAQLEKSRLLSDRFSAERPKGSFSTLEIQRTEQGDSAMYLCASSPRTRTSGSPYNEQFFGPGTRLTVL.

This chain connects TRBV3-1 (or the pseudogene TRBV3-2) to TRBJ1-2; perhaps TRBD1 as D (5 bases). The germline CDR1 and CDR2 sequences are LGHDT and YNNKEL (reference sequence). Trimming pared 1 base from V and 8 bases from J, leaving 11 bases between. This CDR3 comprises 13 residues. CDR3 protein: CASSQVGGVGYTF. The CDR3 DNA reads TGTGCCAGCAGCCAAGTAGGAGGGGTCGGCTACACCTTC.

This chain uses TRBV7-2 with TRBJ1-3; TRBD1 might be the D (6 bases). CDR3 length: 15 amino acids. Trimming shortened V by 2 bases and J by 4 bases, and 12 bases separated the two germline ends. CDR1 is SGHTA and CDR2 is FQGNSA in the germline V gene. The CDR3 reads CASSLWGRRGNTIYF. CDR3 in DNA: TGTGCCAGCAGCTTATGGGGGCGGAGGGGAAACACCATATATTTT. Full variable domain (outside the CDR3, taken from reference TRBV7-2 and TRBJ1-3): GAGVSQSPSNKVTEKGKDVELRCDPISGHTALYWYRQSLGQGLEFLIYFQGNSAPDKSGLPSDRFSAERTGGSVSTLTIQRTQQEDSAVYLCASSLWGRRGNTIYFGEGSWLTVV.

The chain recombines TRBV6-5 with TRBJ2-5; 11 nucleotides line up with TRBD2. V was clipped by 8 bases and J by 4 bases; unmatched bases: 6. The CDR3 runs to 14 residues. The germline CDR1 and CDR2 sequences are MNHEY and SVGAGI. The CDR3 reads CASLLAGAGETQYF. DNA of the CDR3: TGTGCCAGCTTACTAGCGGGGGCAGGAGAGACCCAGTACTTC.

The rearrangement links TRBV11-2 to TRBJ2-7; tentatively, D is TRBD1 (5 bases). Germline CDR1 and CDR2: SGHAT and FQNNGV. Trimming left V 1 base short and J 2 bases short, with 12 bases between. The CDR3 contains 15 residues. CDR3 sequence (DNA): TGTGCCAGCAGCTTAGGGTCCGGACAACCCTACGAGCAGTACTTC. This translates into CASSLGSGQPYEQYF.

The chain employs TRBV12-3 or TRBV12-4 and TRBJ2-7; 9 nucleotides agree with TRBD1. V was clipped by 10 bases and J by 5 bases; unmatched bases: 3. The CDR3 runs to 11 residues. CDR3 DNA: TGTGCCACCGGGACAGGGAACGAGCAGTACTTC. Its protein product is CATGTGNEQYF.

The chain has TRBV30 and TRBJ1-5; D perhaps matches TRBD1 (6 bases). There are 14 residues in the CDR3. Per the germline V gene, CDR1 is GTSNPN and CDR2 is SVGIG (reference sequence). Trimming removed 2 bases at V and 6 bases at J, with 14 bases between. CDR3 DNA: TGTGCCTGGAGTCCCGGGGGGGCTGGTCAGCCCCAGCATTTT. This gives the protein CAWSPGGAGQPQHF.